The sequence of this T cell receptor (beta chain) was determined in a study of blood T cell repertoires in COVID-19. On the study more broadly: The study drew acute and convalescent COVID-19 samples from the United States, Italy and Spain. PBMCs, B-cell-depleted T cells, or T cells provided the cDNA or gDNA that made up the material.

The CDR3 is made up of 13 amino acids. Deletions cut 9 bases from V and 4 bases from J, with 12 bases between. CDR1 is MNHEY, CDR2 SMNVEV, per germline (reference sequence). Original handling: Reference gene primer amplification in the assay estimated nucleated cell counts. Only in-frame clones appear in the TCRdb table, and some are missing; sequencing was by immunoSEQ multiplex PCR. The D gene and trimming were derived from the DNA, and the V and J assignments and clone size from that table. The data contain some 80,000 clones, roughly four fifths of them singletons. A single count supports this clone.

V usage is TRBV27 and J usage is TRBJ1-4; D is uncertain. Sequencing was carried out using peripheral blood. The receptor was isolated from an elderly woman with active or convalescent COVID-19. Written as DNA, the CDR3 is TGTGCCAGAGGCGGTCTAGTTAATGAAAAACTGTTTTTT. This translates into CARGGLVNEKLFF.